These T cell receptor beta chains were read from a single sample in a study of OX40 agonist ivuxolimab in advanced cancers. The method was immunoSEQ multiplex PCR; TCRdb's version includes in-frame clones alone and lacks a portion of them. The sample records 50,000 to 70,000 clones, over 90% being singletons. This sample comprised CD4+ or CD8+ T cells sorted from blood, obtained in a trial of the OX40 agonist ivuxolimab. These receptors all stem from an adult with an advanced solid tumor such as melanoma, head and neck, liver or kidney cancer. CDR3s include the opening cysteine and the closing phenylalanine or tryptophan. The D gene is left open where the match is weak. Clone size is shown for a subset of rows, as once, few, many or a class of expanded clone.

-	-	TRBV5-1	13	TRBJ1-4	TGCGCCAGCAGCTTGGGGCATGGTGAAAAACTGTTTTTT	CASSLGHGEKLFF
-	TRBD1	TRBV7-2	15	TRBJ2-7	TGTGCCAGCAGCAGGCCGGGACAGGTTTCGTACGAGCAGTACTTC	CASSRPGQVSYEQYF
-	-	TRBV6-5	14	TRBJ1-2	TGTGCCAGCAGCCAGGGCCCCTTCAGGGATGGCTACACCTTC	CASSQGPFRDGYTF
-	TRBD1	TRBV4-3	15	TRBJ1-4	TGCGCCAGCAGCCAAGATCGACAGGGCCCGGAAAAACTGTTTTTT	CASSQDRQGPEKLFF
-	-	TRBV4-1	13	TRBJ2-7	TGCGCCAGCAGTCCTGGGACAAACTACGAGCAGTACTTC	CASSPGTNYEQYF
-	-	TRBV7-6	13	TRBJ1-1	TGTGCCAGCAGCCCGGGACACAACACTGAAGCTTTCTTT	CASSPGHNTEAFF
-	TRBD2	TRBV29-1	15	TRBJ2-1	TGCAGCGTTGAAGGTCTAGCGGAGACCTACAATGAGCAGTTCTTC	CSVEGLAETYNEQFF
-	-	TRBV7-2	15	TRBJ2-4	TGTGCCAGCAGCAACCCCTGGGGGGCCAAAAACATTCAGTACTTC	CASSNPWGAKNIQYF
-	-	TRBV13	11	TRBJ2-7	TGTGCCAGCAGCTTATTGGGCGAGCAGTACTTC	CASSLLGEQYF
few	-	TRBV30	9	TRBJ1-2	TGTGCCTGTAATTATGGCTACACCTTC	CACNYGYTF
-	TRBD1	TRBV10-1	14	TRBJ2-7	TGCGCCAGCAGTACCGGGACAGGGGCCTACGAGCAGTACTTC	CASSTGTGAYEQYF
-	-	TRBV9	15	TRBJ2-7	TGTGCCAGCAGCGACCCCTGGGACTCCCCCTACGAGCAGTACTTC	CASSDPWDSPYEQYF
-	TRBD1	TRBV19	18	TRBJ1-5	TGTGCCAGTAGTATAGATCGGGACAGGGAGGCCGGCAATCAGCCCCAGCATTTT	CASSIDRDREAGNQPQHF
-	TRBD2	TRBV29-1	13	TRBJ2-7	TGCAGCGTTGACGGCGGGAGATCTTACGAGCAGTACTTC	CSVDGGRSYEQYF
-	-	TRBV5-1	13	TRBJ1-5	TGCGCCAGCAGCTTGGAAGGGCACCAGCCCCAGCATTTT	CASSLEGHQPQHF
-	-	TRBV9	12	TRBJ2-2	TGTGCCAGCACCCAAGGGTCCGGGGAGCTGTTTTTT	CASTQGSGELFF
-	TRBD1	TRBV7-9	14	TRBJ2-7	TGTGCCAGCAGCTTAGAAGGGGGCGCGTACGAGCAGTACTTC	CASSLEGGAYEQYF
once	TRBD1	TRBV28	14	TRBJ1-4	TGTGCCAGCAGTTTGTTGACAGGGAATGAAAAACTGTTTTTT	CASSLLTGNEKLFF
-	TRBD1	TRBV9	13	TRBJ1-4	TGTGCCAGCTCGACAGGGACTAATGAAAAACTGTTTTTT	CASSTGTNEKLFF
-	-	TRBV7-9	12	TRBJ2-3	TGTGCCAGCAGCCCAACCACAGATACGCAGTATTTT	CASSPTTDTQYF
-	TRBD2	TRBV27	15	TRBJ2-1	TGTGCCAGCAGTCCGGGACTAGCGGGATGGGGTGAGCAGTTCTTC	CASSPGLAGWGEQFF
-	-	TRBV19	16	TRBJ2-7	TGTGCCAGTAGCCTCCGGGGCGGGACAGCCTTCTACGAGCAGTACTTC	CASSLRGGTAFYEQYF